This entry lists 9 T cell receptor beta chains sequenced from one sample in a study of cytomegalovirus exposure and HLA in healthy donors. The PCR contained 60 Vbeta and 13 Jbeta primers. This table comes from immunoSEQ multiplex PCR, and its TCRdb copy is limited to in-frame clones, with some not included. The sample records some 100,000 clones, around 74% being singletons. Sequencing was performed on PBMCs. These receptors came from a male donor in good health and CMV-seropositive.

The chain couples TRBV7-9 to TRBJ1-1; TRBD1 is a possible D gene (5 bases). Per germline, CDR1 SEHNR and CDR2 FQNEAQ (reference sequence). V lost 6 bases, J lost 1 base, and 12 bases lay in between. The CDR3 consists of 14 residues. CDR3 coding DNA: TGTGCCAGCAGTGCGGGACGCCAGAACACTGAAGCTTTCTTT. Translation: CASSAGRQNTEAFF.

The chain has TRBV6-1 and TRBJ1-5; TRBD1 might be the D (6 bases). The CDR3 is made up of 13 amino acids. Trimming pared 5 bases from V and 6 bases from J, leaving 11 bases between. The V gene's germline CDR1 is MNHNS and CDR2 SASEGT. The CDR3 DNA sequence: TGTGCCAGCAGTCCAGGGGAGCGTCAGCCCCAGCATTTT. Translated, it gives CASSPGERQPQHF.

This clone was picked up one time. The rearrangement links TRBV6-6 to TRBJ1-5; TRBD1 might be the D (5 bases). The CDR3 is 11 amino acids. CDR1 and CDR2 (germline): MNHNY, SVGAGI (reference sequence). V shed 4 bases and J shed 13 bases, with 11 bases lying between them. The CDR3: CASSFRGGQHF. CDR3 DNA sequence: TGTGCCAGCAGTTTCCGGGGGGGACAGCATTTT.

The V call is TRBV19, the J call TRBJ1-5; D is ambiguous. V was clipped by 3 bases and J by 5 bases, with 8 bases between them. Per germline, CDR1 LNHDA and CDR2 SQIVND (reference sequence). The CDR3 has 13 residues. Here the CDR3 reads CASSMAEDQPQHF. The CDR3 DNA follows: TGTGCCAGTAGTATGGCAGAGGATCAGCCCCAGCATTTT.

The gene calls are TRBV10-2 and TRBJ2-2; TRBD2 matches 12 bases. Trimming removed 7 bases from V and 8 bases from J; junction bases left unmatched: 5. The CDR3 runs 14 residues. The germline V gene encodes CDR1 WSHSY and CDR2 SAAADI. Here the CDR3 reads CASKGLAGQGELFF. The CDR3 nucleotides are TGCGCCAGCAAGGGACTAGCGGGCCAAGGGGAGCTGTTTTTT.

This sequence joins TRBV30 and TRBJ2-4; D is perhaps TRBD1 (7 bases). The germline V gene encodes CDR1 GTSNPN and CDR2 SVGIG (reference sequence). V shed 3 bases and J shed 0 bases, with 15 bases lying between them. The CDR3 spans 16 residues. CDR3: CAWSGGQWLAKNIQYF. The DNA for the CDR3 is TGTGCCTGGAGCGGGGGACAGTGGCTAGCCAAAAACATTCAGTACTTC.

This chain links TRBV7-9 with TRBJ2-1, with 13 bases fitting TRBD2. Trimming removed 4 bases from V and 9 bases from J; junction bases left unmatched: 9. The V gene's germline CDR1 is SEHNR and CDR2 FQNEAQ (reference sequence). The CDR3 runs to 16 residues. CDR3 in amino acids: CASSWGTSGTQSEQFF. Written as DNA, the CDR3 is TGTGCCAGCAGCTGGGGGACTAGCGGGACCCAGAGTGAGCAGTTCTTC.

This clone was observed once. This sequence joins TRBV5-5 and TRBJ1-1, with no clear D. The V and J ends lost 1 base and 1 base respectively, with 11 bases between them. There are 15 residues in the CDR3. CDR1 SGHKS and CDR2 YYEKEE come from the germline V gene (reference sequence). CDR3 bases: TGTGCCAGCAGCTTGTTGCTGCAGGAGAACACTGAAGCTTTCTTT. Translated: CASSLLLQENTEAFF.

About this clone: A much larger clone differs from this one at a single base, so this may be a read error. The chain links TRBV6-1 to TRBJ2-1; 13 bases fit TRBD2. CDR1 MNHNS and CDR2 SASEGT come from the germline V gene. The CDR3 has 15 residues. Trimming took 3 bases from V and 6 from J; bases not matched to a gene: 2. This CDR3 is CASSDTSGGANEQFF. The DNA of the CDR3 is TGTGCCAGCAGTGACACTAGCGGGGGGGCCAATGAGCAGTTCTTC.